This T cell receptor (beta chain) was obtained from a study of blood T cell repertoires in COVID-19. At the level of the study: Sample material is recorded as cDNA or gDNA derived from T cells, B-cell-depleted T cells, or PBMCs.

The CDR3 consists of 12 residues. V was clipped by 7 bases and J by 3 bases, with 10 bases between them. Assay: immunoSEQ multiplex PCR; the TCRdb copy retains only in-frame clones and omits some. The sample carries about 130,000 clones, 80% to 85% recorded once. The sequenced sample consisted of peripheral blood. This chain joins TRBV12-3 or TRBV12-4 and TRBJ2-7, with D possibly TRBD1 on 6 matching bases. The source of this sequence is a woman between 45 and 60 years old with acute or convalescent COVID-19. For the CDR3, the DNA is TGTGCCAGCAAAGGGGGAGACTACGAGCAGTACTTC. The encoded protein is CASKGGDYEQYF.